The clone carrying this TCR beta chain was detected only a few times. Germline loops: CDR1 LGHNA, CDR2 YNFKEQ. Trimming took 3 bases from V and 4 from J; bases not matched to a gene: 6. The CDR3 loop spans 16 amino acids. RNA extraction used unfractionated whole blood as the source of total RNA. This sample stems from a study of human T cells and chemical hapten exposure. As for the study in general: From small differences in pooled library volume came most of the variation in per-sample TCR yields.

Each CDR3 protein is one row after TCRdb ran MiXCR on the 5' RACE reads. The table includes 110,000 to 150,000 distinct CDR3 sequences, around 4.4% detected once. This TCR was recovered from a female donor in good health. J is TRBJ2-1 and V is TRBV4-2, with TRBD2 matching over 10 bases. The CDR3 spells CASSQDSGGSYNEQFF. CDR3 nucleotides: TGTGCCAGCAGCCAGGATAGCGGGGGGTCGTACAATGAGCAGTTCTTC.